This T cell receptor (beta chain) was retrieved from a study of regulatory and conventional T cells in RAG deficiency. Some clones are missing from TCRdb's copy, which holds only in-frame ones; the method was immunoSEQ multiplex PCR. The sample comprises roughly 390 clones, 85% to 95% of which are singletons, and 4% to 5.5% rests with the top ten. Only one count was recorded for this clone. The germline V and J ends were trimmed by 2 bases and 0 bases, with 8 bases remaining between them. Germline V gene data show CDR1 as MNHNY and CDR2 as SVGAGI (reference sequence). The CDR3 runs 14 residues. Blood CD4+ CD25-high CD127-low regulatory T cells supplied the genomic DNA template.

Sample: CD4+ Tregs sorted from blood. The gene calls are TRBV6-6 and TRBJ2-7, with a possible D match to TRBD2 (6 bases). The sequence was obtained from a human donor with RAG deficiency presenting as severe combined immunodeficiency. In DNA, the CDR3 is TGTGCCAGCAGTTACCCGGGAGTCTCCTACGAGCAGTACTTC. Its translation is CASSYPGVSYEQYF.